This is a list of T cell receptor beta chains from one sample in a study of cytomegalovirus exposure and HLA in healthy donors. Measured with immunoSEQ multiplex PCR; TCRdb has only the in-frame clones, and not every one. The profile covers roughly 89,000 clones, with roughly 79% appearing a single time and around 1.9% taken by the ten largest. Sequenced input: PBMCs. These receptors were taken from a woman aged 25-40 years in good health and CMV-seronegative. The conserved cysteine and the conserved F or W are not part of the CDR3 here.

V	J	CDR3
TRBV28	TRBJ2-5	ASSFMGLAGASGRGEQY
TRBV5-6	.	ASSLGSDYEQY
TRBV28	TRBJ1-1	ASRPGYGTGRSFSTEAF
TRBV5-1	TRBJ2-7	ASSLRGSYEQY
TRBV10-1	TRBJ2-1	ASNPGGERNEQF
TRBV15	TRBJ1-5	ATSRGSLDSNQPQH
TRBV15	TRBJ1-3	ATSRDLRSAVE
TRBV18	TRBJ2-1	ASSPPGTGPNEQF
TRBV4-1	TRBJ2-7	ASSQTGQRNYEQY
TRBV2	TRBJ2-5	ASSEAPPGQAWETQY
TRBV5-4	TRBJ2-6	ASSLGQGISGANVLT
TRBV28	TRBJ1-3	ASSLDSHNTIY
TRBV7-2	TRBJ2-7	ASTQFTGGLYEQY
TRBV10-3	TRBJ1-2	AISLREHGHT
TRBV19	TRBJ2-7	ASSIGLPYEQY
TRBV6-6	TRBJ1-2	ASSYSYSYGYT
TRBV6-5	TRBJ1-2	ASTKTGGTNYGYT
TRBV5-1	TRBJ2-7	ASSLRREFEQY
TRBV11-2	TRBJ2-7	ASSLETSGLSYEQY
TRBV6-1	TRBJ1-4	ASSEQEGWSEKLF
TRBV6-5	TRBJ1-5	ASSPRGYSNQPQH
TRBV18	TRBJ2-7	ASSHSSYEQY
TRBV27	TRBJ2-1	ASTTRDRAYNEQF
TRBV15	TRBJ1-2	ATSRQGQRHGYT
TRBV10-3	TRBJ2-4	AISANEDIQY
TRBV27	TRBJ1-2	ASSLNWGRGGYT
TRBV5-1	TRBJ2-1	ASSLAGVEQF
TRBV4-1	.	ASSHRTGGAYEQY
TRBV18	TRBJ1-2	ASSPWADNYGYT
TRBV7-3	TRBJ2-1	ASSPLAGGSYNEQF
TRBV27	TRBJ1-1	ASSLQGRVRTEAF
TRBV2	TRBJ2-3	ASSDLPRLADRTDTQY
TRBV25-1	TRBJ1-6	ASSSTGGNSPLH
TRBV28	TRBJ2-1	ASSSYSPDSYNEQF
TRBV5-8	TRBJ1-1	ASSLAGG
TRBV6-4	TRBJ2-1	ASSDASGTYNEQF
TRBV7-2	TRBJ2-3	ASSSGGRLNTQY
TRBV10-1	TRBJ2-7	ASSEGSGYSYEQY
TRBV19	TRBJ2-3	ASSIALSSTDTQY
TRBV5-1	TRBJ1-2	ASSSPGSNYGYT
TRBV13	TRBJ1-2	ASSRGQQKNYGYT
TRBV5-1	TRBJ2-1	ASSETLAGHGNNEQF
TRBV4-2	TRBJ2-1	ASSQDTEAGGGNEQF
TRBV7-9	TRBJ2-7	ASSLVGGYEQY
TRBV6-1	TRBJ1-1	ASSLETGQEAF
TRBV11-2	TRBJ2-7	ASSSVIGQGTSYEQY
TRBV4-3	TRBJ2-1	ASSQDSRYNEQF
TRBV15	TRBJ2-2	ATARVAGEGTGELF
TRBV2	TRBJ1-2	ASSEGGAYGYT
TRBV11-3	TRBJ2-1	ASSLEAGFGNEQF
TRBV7-9	TRBJ2-1	ASSLKSGEQF
TRBV28	TRBJ1-5	ASSGQGGRNQPQH
TRBV2	TRBJ1-2	ASRGTGPNYGYT
TRBV5-6	TRBJ1-1	ASSRDRRSEAF
TRBV5-1	TRBJ2-5	ASSLGMGAQETQY
TRBV13	TRBJ1-2	ASSLGGVGYT
TRBV29-1	TRBJ2-3	SARRAPDTQY